Shown below are 25 T cell receptor beta chains from a single sample sequenced in a study of blood T cell repertoires in COVID-19. Only in-frame clones appear in the TCRdb table, and some are missing; sequencing was by immunoSEQ multiplex PCR. This table has fewer than 350,000 clones, 70% to 90% appearing once. Material: peripheral blood. Receptors were obtained from a woman in her 70s with COVID-19, enrolled during active disease.

This rearrangement joins TRBV12-3 or TRBV12-4 to TRBJ1-2; 8 bases match TRBD1. V was clipped by 5 bases and J by 7 bases; unmatched bases: 3. This CDR3 is built from 12 residues. CDR3 DNA sequence: TGTGCCAGCAGTACGGGACAGGTTGGCTACACCTTC. Protein sequence: CASSTGQVGYTF.

This sequence joins TRBV24-1 and TRBJ1-2; 8 bases are shared with TRBD1. The CDR3 runs 16 residues. Germline V gene sequence: CDR1 KGHDR, CDR2 SFDVKD. V lost 2 bases and J lost 3; bases outside the gene matches: 7. CDR3 bases: TGTGCCACCAGTGATTCTCGACAGGGGAGGGACTATGGCTACACCTTC. Translating gives CATSDSRQGRDYGYTF.

V usage is TRBV19 and J usage is TRBJ1-6; possible D gene TRBD1, 5 bases. CDR3 size: 15 residues. Trimming took 1 base from V and 6 from J, leaving 10 bases between them. Germline CDR1 is LNHDA and CDR2 is SQIVND (reference sequence). The CDR3 loop reads CASSIAAQGNSPLHF. DNA of the CDR3: TGTGCCAGTAGTATAGCAGCGCAGGGTAATTCACCCCTCCACTTT.

V and J are TRBV9 and TRBJ2-1; 7 positions agree with TRBD2. The V and J ends lost 3 bases and 0 bases, in that order; junction bases with no gene match: 3. Germline-derived CDR1 and CDR2 are SGDLS and YYNGEE. This CDR3 comprises 15 residues. The CDR3 sequence is CASSERGDSYNEQFF. In DNA form, the CDR3 reads TGTGCCAGCAGCGAGCGGGGAGACTCCTACAATGAGCAGTTCTTC.

V gene TRBV5-5 combines with J gene TRBJ2-1; D is possibly TRBD2 (5 bases). The germline CDR1 and CDR2 sequences are SGHKS and YYEKEE (reference sequence). The CDR3 has 13 residues. V was cut by 2 bases and J by 2 bases, with 5 bases left in between. The chain's CDR3 is CASSFGTYNEQFF. The CDR3 DNA sequence: TGTGCCAGCAGCTTCGGGACCTACAATGAGCAGTTCTTC.

The chain recombines TRBV7-9 with TRBJ1-1; TRBD1 matches at 10 bases. CDR3 size: 14 residues. The V and J ends lost 6 bases and 4 bases, in that order; junction bases with no gene match: 5. Germline CDR1 SEHNR, CDR2 FQNEAQ (reference sequence). The CDR3 DNA follows: TGTGCCAGCAGAAATAGGACAGGGGGCACTGAAGCTTTCTTT. This encodes CASRNRTGGTEAFF.

The chain carries TRBV11-3 and TRBJ1-2; TRBD1 matches 12 bases. The CDR3 loop spans 15 amino acids. Trimming at V came to 4 bases and at J to 7 bases, leaving 7 bases not matched to a gene. CDR1 and CDR2 (germline): SGHNT, YENEEA. CDR3: CASSSGQGATGGYTF. DNA of the CDR3: TGTGCCAGCAGCTCGGGACAGGGGGCGACGGGTGGCTACACCTTC.

The genes are TRBV19 and TRBJ1-1, with unresolved D. Looked up from germline, CDR1 is LNHDA and CDR2 is SQIVND (reference sequence). The CDR3 extends over 13 amino acids. Trimming cost V 6 bases and J 0 bases, with 8 bases left between them. CDR3 residues: CASREGMNTEAFF. CDR3 nucleotide sequence: TGTGCCAGTAGGGAGGGTATGAACACTGAAGCTTTCTTT.

This clone was observed a few times. V gene TRBV2 combines with J gene TRBJ2-7; D is possibly TRBD1 (5 bases). This CDR3 region has 12 residues. Germline-derived CDR1 and CDR2 are SNHLY and FYNNEI. V was trimmed by 5 bases and J by 5 bases, leaving 10 bases between them. In DNA, the CDR3 is TGTGCCAGCAGTCTCAGGGTCAACGAGCAGTACTTC. This sequence encodes CASSLRVNEQYF.

V gene TRBV2 combines with J gene TRBJ2-7; tentatively, D is TRBD1 (5 bases). Germline values: CDR1 SNHLY, CDR2 FYNNEI. Trimming cost V 7 bases and J 1 base, with 14 bases left between them. This CDR3 region has 14 residues. CDR3 DNA sequence: TGTGCCAGCACACCGGACACCGATTCCTACGAGCAGTACTTC. Residues: CASTPDTDSYEQYF.

The V gene is TRBV28, the J gene TRBJ2-4; TRBD2 might be the D (6 bases). The CDR3 is 13 amino acids. Trimming shortened V by 2 bases and J by 8 bases, and 10 bases separated the two germline ends. CDR1 is MDHEN and CDR2 is SYDVKM in the germline V gene. As DNA, the CDR3 is TGTGCCAGCAGTTTAGGCAGGGAGGACATTCAGTACTTC. Its protein product is CASSLGREDIQYF.

This clone was found a few times. The chain links TRBV10-2 to TRBJ1-6; D uncertain. V was trimmed by 1 base and J by 9 bases, leaving 7 bases between them. This CDR3 comprises 13 residues. Germline lookup yields CDR1 WSHSY and CDR2 SAAADI. The CDR3 DNA is TGCGCCAGCAGTGAGTTTCGGGTTTCACCCCTCCACTTT. It yields the protein CASSEFRVSPLHF.

The CDR3 region is CASSIQGATHQPQHF. Written as DNA, the CDR3 is TGTGCCAGTAGTATACAGGGGGCGACTCATCAGCCCCAGCATTTT. V gene TRBV19 combines with J gene TRBJ1-5; TRBD1 aligns across 8 bases. This CDR3 is built from 15 residues. Germline-derived CDR1 and CDR2 are LNHDA and SQIVND (reference sequence). J lost 5 bases, V lost 2 bases, and 5 bases had no gene match.

The sample holds one count of this clone. J is TRBJ1-6 and V is TRBV5-1; TRBD1 might be the D (6 bases). The CDR3 is 15 residues long. Germline assignment: CDR1 SGHRS and CDR2 YFSETQ. V was trimmed by 0 bases and J by 5 bases, leaving 9 bases between them. Here the CDR3 DNA reads TGCGCCAGCAGCTTGGCCCCAGGGGATAATTCACCCCTCCACTTT. Its translation: CASSLAPGDNSPLHF.

This chain uses TRBV28 with TRBJ1-2; D gene ambiguous. Trimming cost V 6 bases and J 4 bases, with 15 bases left between them. The CDR3 covers 14 residues. The germline gives CDR1 MDHEN, CDR2 SYDVKM. The CDR3 reads CASSRGQAIYGYTF. CDR3 DNA sequence: TGTGCCAGCAGCCGCGGTCAAGCGATCTATGGCTACACCTTC.

The chain joins TRBV5-1 to TRBJ1-4; D call uncertain. Germline CDR1 SGHRS, CDR2 YFSETQ. This CDR3 spans 14 amino acids. V lost 3 bases and J 1 base, leaving 7 bases between the germline ends. CDR3 DNA sequence: TGCGCCAGCAGCTCAGGCGAAACTAATGAAAAACTGTTTTTT. Translation gives CASSSGETNEKLFF.

The chain carries TRBV24-1 and TRBJ2-2; 8 nucleotides line up with TRBD2. Per germline, CDR1 KGHDR and CDR2 SFDVKD. This CDR3 spans 16 amino acids. V was pared by 7 bases and J by 4 bases, with 10 bases of the junction left unmatched. The CDR3 region is CATRGSGAPGTGELFF. CDR3 sequence (DNA): TGTGCCACCAGGGGTAGCGGGGCCCCGGGCACCGGGGAGCTGTTTTTT.

As for this clone: Other DNA sequences within the sample encode an identical CDR3. The V and J genes are TRBV27 and TRBJ2-7, with D possibly being TRBD1 (6 bases). This CDR3 has 14 residues. Trimming cost V 3 bases and J 2 bases, with 11 bases left between them. Germline V gene lookup returns CDR1 MNHEY and CDR2 SMNVEV (reference sequence). The CDR3 nucleotides read TGTGCCAGCAGTTTTAGCAGGGGCCCCTACGAGCAGTACTTC. It encodes CASSFSRGPYEQYF.

The chain carries TRBV9 and TRBJ2-3; 11 positions match TRBD2. V dropped 3 bases and J dropped 6; count of bases not matched to a gene: 6. The CDR3 runs to 15 residues. Germline V gene data show CDR1 as SGDLS and CDR2 as YYNGEE. The CDR3 is CASSEGLADEDTQYF. CDR3 nucleotide sequence: TGTGCCAGCAGCGAGGGACTAGCGGACGAGGATACGCAGTATTTT.

The table lists this clone with a count of one. The chain carries TRBV30 and TRBJ2-5, with 8 positions matching TRBD2. With V trimmed by 3 bases and J by 5 bases, 8 bases remained unmatched. In germline, CDR1 is GTSNPN, CDR2 SVGIG (reference sequence). The CDR3 sequence is 14 residues long. For the CDR3, the DNA is TGTGCCTGGAGCCCCCGGGGGGGCGTCGAGACCCAGTACTTC. Translated, it gives CAWSPRGGVETQYF.

Only one count was recorded for this clone. This chain uses TRBV5-4 with TRBJ2-3; D possibly corresponds to TRBD1 (5 bases). Trimming removed 0 bases from V and 4 bases from J, with 9 bases in between. The germline V gene encodes CDR1 SGHNT and CDR2 YYREEE (reference sequence). This CDR3 is 14 amino acids long. CDR3 nucleotide sequence: TGTGCCAGCAGCTTGGTGGGGCCGCCAGATACGCAGTATTTT. It codes for CASSLVGPPDTQYF.

The gene calls are TRBV27 and TRBJ1-2; D remains unclear. V was shortened by 6 bases and J by 8 bases, with 19 bases between the two germline ends. This CDR3 region has 14 residues. From germline, CDR1 is MNHEY and CDR2 SMNVEV (reference sequence). CDR3 nucleotides: TGTGCCAGCAGCCCCTCCGTTAACGGGAGAGGCTACACCTTC. Residues: CASSPSVNGRGYTF.

J is TRBJ1-5 and V is TRBV18; D is possibly TRBD1 (5 bases). The CDR3 contains 16 residues. V lost 4 bases to trimming and J lost 6 bases, with 19 bases between them. Germline assignment: CDR1 KGHSH and CDR2 LQKENI. The CDR3 nucleotides read TGTGCCAGCTCACTACACCGGCCAGGGAACGGTCAGCCCCAGCATTTT. Amino acid sequence: CASSLHRPGNGQPQHF.

This clone was seen only once. This chain links TRBV27 with TRBJ2-7; 8 bases are shared with TRBD1. The V and J ends lost 5 bases and 0 bases, in that order; junction bases with no gene match: 3. The germline V gene has CDR1 MNHEY and CDR2 SMNVEV (reference sequence). The CDR3 runs to 14 residues. The CDR3 coding sequence is TGTGCCAGCAGTCGGGACAGGAGCTCCTACGAGCAGTACTTC. Amino acid sequence: CASSRDRSSYEQYF.

The chain has TRBV3-1 (or the pseudogene TRBV3-2) and TRBJ1-6; the D gene is possibly TRBD1 (5 bases). CDR3 length: 15 amino acids. Germline assignment: CDR1 LGHDT and CDR2 YNNKEL (reference sequence). V was shortened by 0 bases and J by 7 bases, with 10 bases between the two germline ends. CDR3 protein: CASSQDGGPNSPLHF. DNA of the CDR3: TGTGCCAGCAGCCAAGACGGGGGTCCCAATTCACCCCTCCACTTT.